The T cell receptor beta chain described here comes from a study of Graves' ophthalmopathy and Graves' hyperthyroidism. This clonotype was counted ten times or more. Amplifying from RNA transcripts, the study obtained TCR beta CDR3 regions. First-round RT-PCR used HTBI primers; second-round multiplex PCR followed. A single record per CDR3 protein comes from TCRdb applying MiXCR to the multiplex PCR reads. The sample carries 350,000 to 450,000 distinct CDR3 sequences, about 17% recorded once. Per the germline V gene, CDR1 is MDHEN and CDR2 is SYDVKM. V dropped 2 bases and J dropped 9 bases, with 14 bases sitting between them. The CDR3 length is 13 residues. Other autoimmune diseases, uncontrolled infections, pregnancy and lactation each led to patient exclusion. The PBMC fraction was derived from under 11 ml of fresh peripheral blood.

Sample: peripheral blood. The V call is TRBV28, the J call TRBJ2-7; the D gene is possibly TRBD2 (5 bases). The clonotype comes from a young woman with Graves' ophthalmopathy. CDR3 protein: CASSLALAEGQYF. The CDR3 nucleotides are TGTGCCAGCAGTTTAGCGCTAGCCGAGGGGCAGTACTTC.